This T cell receptor (beta chain) was sequenced in a study of CD8 T cells in Susac syndrome. Under recently defined diagnostic criteria, the patients with Susac syndrome qualified as having definite or probable disease. This CDR3 is built from 12 residues. The germline V gene has CDR1 DFQATT and CDR2 SNEGSKA (reference sequence). Trimming pared 1 base from V and 6 bases from J, leaving 7 bases between. RNA, at roughly 0.45 to 1 ug, was reverse transcribed with random hexamers. TCRdb ran MiXCR on the immunoSEQ multiplex PCR reads and lists one entry per CDR3 protein. The data show 170,000 or so distinct CDR3 sequences, 90% to 95% seen once.

The chain employs TRBV20-1 and TRBJ2-1; D is unclear. The TCR sequence derives from a human donor with Susac syndrome. What was sequenced was CD4+ T cells from PBMCs. The DNA for the CDR3 is TGCAGTGCTAGAGCCGAGGTCAATGAGCAGTTCTTC. Its protein product is CSARAEVNEQFF.